The 26 T cell receptor beta chains below come from one sample, sequenced in a study of OX40 agonist ivuxolimab in advanced cancers. Library creation used the immunoSEQ multiplex PCR assay. Entries here come from immuneACCESS through TCRdb and include only in-frame sequences with V and J called. Some clones fail to appear in such tables; in the studies checked, an unresolved V gene covers under half of the shortfall, and the cause of the remainder is unknown. For this sample the table gives some 140,000 clones, of which about 93% were detected only once. 1% of the sample belongs to the ten largest clones. This specimen consisted of CD4+ or CD8+ T cells sorted from blood, obtained in a trial of the OX40 agonist ivuxolimab. Source of these receptors: an adult with an advanced solid tumor such as melanoma, head and neck, liver or kidney cancer.

The rearrangement joins TRBV7-2 to TRBJ2-7; D uncertain. The CDR3 totals 11 residues. The V end lost 5 bases, the J end lost 7 bases, and 9 bases lay between the germline ends. Germline loops: CDR1 SGHTA, CDR2 FQGNSA. This CDR3 reads CASSPRMEQYF. The CDR3 bases are TGTGCCAGCAGCCCCCGGATGGAGCAGTACTTC.

This chain links TRBV27 with TRBJ1-6; perhaps TRBD1 as D (5 bases). Germline V CDR1 and CDR2: MNHEY, SMNVEV (reference sequence). The CDR3 has 14 residues. V shed 8 bases and J shed 6 bases, with 14 bases lying between them. In DNA, the CDR3 is TGTGCCAGCCGCACCCCGGGACTTAATTCACCCCTCCACTTT. Translating gives CASRTPGLNSPLHF.

The chain combines TRBV10-2 with TRBJ2-5; possibly TRBD2 for D (7 bases). The germline gives CDR1 WSHSY, CDR2 SAAADI. Deletions cut 3 bases from V and 3 bases from J, with 11 bases between. The CDR3 consists of 14 residues. The CDR3 loop is CASSEGGGEETQYF. The DNA for the CDR3 is TGCGCCAGCAGTGAAGGGGGGGGAGAAGAGACCCAGTACTTC.

The chain is built from TRBV25-1 and TRBJ1-1; D is unclear. This CDR3 has 12 amino acids. The V end was cut by 1 base, the J end by 0 bases, with 0 bases between. Germline lookup yields CDR1 MGHDK and CDR2 SYGVNS. CDR3 sequence reads: CASSELNTEAFF. In DNA form, the CDR3 reads TGTGCCAGCAGTGAATTGAACACTGAAGCTTTCTTT. The complete variable domain, with remaining parts taken from reference TRBV25-1 and TRBJ1-1, reads EADIYQTPRYLVIGTGKKITLECSQTMGHDKMYWYQQDPGMELHLIHYSYGVNSTEKGDLSSESTVSRIRTEHFPLTLESARPSHTSQYLCASSELNTEAFFGQGTRLTVV.

V is TRBV5-1 and J is TRBJ2-1, with 8 bases aligning to TRBD2. Germline V gene sequence: CDR1 SGHRS, CDR2 YFSETQ. The J segment lost 5 bases and the V segment lost 4 bases, leaving 11 bases of the junction unmatched. The CDR3 has 16 residues. CDR3 sequence (DNA): TGCGCCAGCAGCACGCCGGGACTAGGGGATCACAATGAGCAGTTCTTC. This encodes CASSTPGLGDHNEQFF. Full variable domain (outside the CDR3, taken from reference TRBV5-1 and TRBJ2-1): KAGVTQTPRYLIKTRGQQVTLSCSPISGHRSVSWYQQTPGQGLQFLFEYFSETQRNKGNFPGRFSGRQFSNSRSEMNVSTLELGDSALYLCASSTPGLGDHNEQFFGPGTRLTVL.

The J gene is TRBJ1-5, the V gene TRBV5-8; no firm D call. The CDR3 length is 13 residues. From germline, CDR1 is SGHTS and CDR2 YDEGEE. V lost 4 bases, J lost 6 bases, and 11 bases lay in between. The CDR3 loop reads CASSPRRGQPQHF. DNA of the CDR3: TGTGCCAGCAGCCCACGACGGGGTCAGCCCCAGCATTTT.

This clone has a single count. CDR3 sequence: CASSERGASTDTQYF. The CDR3 nucleotides are TGTGCCAGCAGTGAAAGAGGGGCTAGCACAGATACGCAGTATTTT. The J gene is TRBJ2-3, the V gene TRBV6-1, with D perhaps given as TRBD1 or TRBD2 (5 bases each). Germline loops: CDR1 MNHNS, CDR2 SASEGT. The V end lost 2 bases, the J end lost 0 bases, and 9 bases lay between the germline ends. CDR3 size: 15 residues.

The chain joins TRBV7-2 to TRBJ1-1, with D possibly TRBD1 on 6 matching bases. CDR3 size: 13 residues. The germline V gene encodes CDR1 SGHTA and CDR2 FQGNSA. V was trimmed by 10 bases and J by 0 bases, leaving 12 bases between them. The DNA of the CDR3 is TGTGCCACTATGGACAGTTTGAACACTGAAGCTTTCTTT. Residues: CATMDSLNTEAFF.

The chain recombines TRBV7-8 with TRBJ1-4; 9 positions agree with TRBD1. Per germline, CDR1 SGHVS and CDR2 FQNEAQ. This CDR3 spans 19 amino acids. V lost 5 bases and J lost 8; bases outside the gene matches: 21. CDR3 DNA sequence: TGTGCCAGCAGCATCCCTAGGGGGGGGGACAGGGATGTTGACGAAAAACTGTTTTTT. It yields the protein CASSIPRGGDRDVDEKLFF.

This chain uses TRBV30 with TRBJ1-1; D unresolved. Trimming removed 4 bases at V and 0 bases at J, with 9 bases between. The CDR3 spans 13 residues. CDR1 and CDR2 from the germline V gene are GTSNPN and SVGIG (reference sequence). The CDR3 here is CAWTWGLNTEAFF. The CDR3 DNA reads TGTGCCTGGACGTGGGGTCTGAACACTGAAGCTTTCTTT. The full variable domain, its missing parts supplied by reference TRBV30 and TRBJ1-1, is SQTIHQWPATLVQPVGSPLSLECTVEGTSNPNLYWYRQAAGRGLQLLFYSVGIGQISSEVPQNLSASRPQDRQFILSSKKLLLSDSGFYLCAWTWGLNTEAFFGQGTRLTVV.

The chain employs TRBV30 and TRBJ2-1; D might be TRBD1 (6 bases). The CDR3 length is 12 residues. Germline values: CDR1 GTSNPN, CDR2 SVGIG (reference sequence). V was cut by 2 bases and J by 14 bases, with 16 bases left in between. The CDR3 loop reads CAWSTGQNIEFF. CDR3 in DNA: TGTGCCTGGAGTACCGGACAGAATATCGAGTTCTTC. Using reference TRBV30 and TRBJ2-1 for the parts outside the CDR3, the full variable domain is SQTIHQWPATLVQPVGSPLSLECTVEGTSNPNLYWYRQAAGRGLQLLFYSVGIGQISSEVPQNLSASRPQDRQFILSSKKLLLSDSGFYLCAWSTGQNIEFFGPGTRLTVL.

The gene calls are TRBV4-3 and TRBJ2-1; D not resolved. V was pared by 0 bases and J by 12 bases, with 15 bases between. Germline CDR1 reads LGHNA; CDR2 reads YSLEER. The CDR3 totals 14 residues. The CDR3 sequence: CASSQDDTIRRQFF. CDR3 bases: TGCGCCAGCAGCCAAGATGACACCATTAGAAGGCAGTTCTTC.

The J gene is TRBJ2-7, the V gene TRBV30; unclear D gene. V lost 2 bases and J lost 6, with 20 bases in between. Looked up from germline, CDR1 is GTSNPN and CDR2 is SVGIG (reference sequence). The CDR3 length is 15 residues. The DNA of the CDR3 is TGTGCCTGGAGTTTCGTTTCGGCTTCCCCACGCGAGCAGTACTTC. It is translated as CAWSFVSASPREQYF.

This clone was recorded only once. The CDR3 reads CSVLLAGLTGELFF. The CDR3 nucleotides read TGCAGCGTTCTTCTAGCGGGTCTAACCGGGGAGCTGTTTTTT. The chain employs TRBV29-1 and TRBJ2-2; 8 positions agree with TRBD2. V lost 5 bases, J lost 5 bases, and 7 bases stayed unmatched. The CDR3 totals 14 residues. CDR1 is SQVTM and CDR2 is ANQGSEA in the germline V gene.

V is TRBV6-6 and J is TRBJ1-5; 8 bases line up with TRBD1. V shed 5 bases and J 2 bases; nucleotides not matched to a gene: 8. The CDR3 has 16 residues. Germline V gene lookup returns CDR1 MNHNY and CDR2 SVGAGI (reference sequence). CDR3 sequence (DNA): TGTGCCAGCAGTGACTGGATGACAGGGGGCAATCAGCCCCAGCATTTT. Amino acids: CASSDWMTGGNQPQHF.

This chain links TRBV5-1 with TRBJ2-7; the match to TRBD2 covers 11 bases. CDR3 length equals 16 residues. The germline V gene encodes CDR1 SGHRS and CDR2 YFSETQ. The trim removed 4 bases at V and 2 bases at J, leaving 8 bases unmatched. The CDR3 spells CASSAVLAGGTYEQYF. The CDR3 DNA reads as TGCGCCAGCAGCGCCGTCCTAGCGGGAGGTACCTACGAGCAGTACTTC.

The chain couples TRBV18 to TRBJ2-7; 7 bases fit TRBD1. CDR1 KGHSH and CDR2 LQKENI come from the germline V gene. With V trimmed by 1 base and J by 5 bases, 11 bases remained unmatched. CDR3 length: 16 amino acids. The chain's CDR3 is CASSPQVPGQSNEQYF. In DNA, the CDR3 is TGTGCCAGCTCACCACAGGTTCCGGGACAGTCCAACGAGCAGTACTTC.

The chain recombines TRBV6-1 with TRBJ2-7, with unresolved D. Trimming pared 6 bases from V and 3 bases from J, leaving 12 bases between. Per the germline V gene, CDR1 is MNHNS and CDR2 is SASEGT. The CDR3 is made up of 13 amino acids. The CDR3 loop is CASSIQLHYEQYF. In nucleotides, the CDR3 is TGTGCCAGCAGCATCCAACTCCACTACGAGCAGTACTTC.

This rearrangement joins TRBV4-1 to TRBJ2-3, with 11 bases fitting TRBD2. CDR3 length equals 15 residues. Germline values: CDR1 MGHRA, CDR2 YSYEKL. V lost 4 bases, J lost 3 bases, and 3 bases stayed unmatched. As DNA, the CDR3 is TGCGCCAGCAGCCCGACTAGCGGGGCTACAGATACGCAGTATTTT. Its protein product is CASSPTSGATDTQYF.

This clone was detected only once. V usage is TRBV6-5 and J usage is TRBJ2-7; 9 bases are shared with TRBD1. This CDR3 is built from 13 residues. V was pared by 4 bases and J by 6 bases, with 4 bases of the junction left unmatched. Germline CDR1 is MNHEY and CDR2 is SVGAGI. CDR3 nucleotide sequence: TGTGCCAGCAGTTGGGGACAGGGCGGCGAGCAGTACTTC. Encoded protein: CASSWGQGGEQYF.

V is TRBV27 and J is TRBJ2-5; 8 bases map to TRBD1. V lost 8 bases, J lost 1 base, and 9 bases stayed unmatched. The CDR3 loop spans 15 amino acids. The V gene's germline CDR1 is MNHEY and CDR2 SMNVEV (reference sequence). CDR3 protein: CASRGTGGFQETQYF. CDR3 bases: TGTGCCAGCCGAGGGACAGGCGGATTCCAAGAGACCCAGTACTTC.

This rearrangement joins TRBV7-9 to TRBJ1-4, with a weak D call TRBD1 (5 bases). The CDR3 has 16 amino acids. Trimming cost V 1 base and J 0 bases, with 9 bases left between them. Germline lookup yields CDR1 SEHNR and CDR2 FQNEAQ (reference sequence). Here the CDR3 reads CASSLGDRTTNEKLFF. CDR3 DNA: TGTGCCAGCAGCTTAGGGGACCGAACAACTAATGAAAAACTGTTTTTT.

Only a few counts were recorded for this clone. V usage is TRBV7-2 and J usage is TRBJ2-7; D gene uncertain. The CDR3 covers 11 residues. Trimming removed 4 bases at V and 5 bases at J, with 6 bases between. The V gene's germline CDR1 is SGHTA and CDR2 FQGNSA. CDR3 DNA: TGTGCCAGCAGCTCTCTCAACGAGCAGTACTTC. It codes for CASSSLNEQYF.

The V gene is TRBV6-5, the J gene TRBJ2-7, with D hard to call. This CDR3 contains 14 residues. Germline V gene sequence: CDR1 MNHEY, CDR2 SVGAGI. The V gene lost 6 bases and the J gene lost 2 bases, with 14 bases spanning the gap. DNA for the CDR3: TGTGCCAGCAGAGGCCGGATTAGGACCTACGAGCAGTACTTC. It codes for CASRGRIRTYEQYF.

This clone was seen a few times. The chain combines TRBV7-8 with TRBJ1-6, with unresolved D. Germline V lookup: CDR1 SGHVS, CDR2 FQNEAQ. Trimming left V 1 base short and J 8 bases short, with 6 bases between. The CDR3 covers 13 residues. The CDR3 region has the DNA TGTGCCAGCAGCTTAGTCCCGGATTCACCCCTCCACTTT. It translates to CASSLVPDSPLHF.

The gene calls are TRBV7-2 and TRBJ1-2; D is unresolved. Trimming shortened V by 2 bases and J by 2 bases, and 9 bases separated the two germline ends. Germline values: CDR1 SGHTA, CDR2 FQGNSA. The length of the CDR3 is 14 residues. The CDR3 DNA follows: TGTGCCAGCAGCTTAATGGCTGAAAACTATGGCTACACCTTC. Translation: CASSLMAENYGYTF.